The 2 T cell receptor beta chains in this list originate from one sample, sequenced in a study of regulatory T cells in long-lasting Graves disease. Time point here: newly diagnosed GD, antithyroid drugs for less than 3 months. TCR sequences were obtained from RNA taken from PBMCs. Construction of TCR beta libraries relied on iRepertoire HTBI primers and on Arm-PCR targeting CDR3 regions. TCRdb re-called the multiplex PCR reads with MiXCR, one entry per CDR3 protein. The sample has fewer than 350,000 distinct CDR3 sequences; about 20% are singletons. The specimen was peripheral blood mononuclear cells (PBMCs), collected at new diagnosis, from a patient treated with antithyroid drugs. These receptors were obtained from a female donor with Graves disease.

The chain recombines TRBV6-4 with TRBJ2-4; 8 bases align to TRBD1. This CDR3 is 14 amino acids long. Trimming cost V 3 bases and J 3 bases; bases outside gene matches: 1. Germline V lookup: CDR1 MRHNA, CDR2 SNTAGT. In DNA form, the CDR3 reads TGTGCCAGCAGTGATACAGGGGGCAAAAACATTCAGTACTTC. Its protein product is CASSDTGGKNIQYF.

V gene TRBV12-3 or TRBV12-4 combines with J gene TRBJ1-1; D gene unclear. V lost 3 bases and J lost 2, with 19 bases in between. The CDR3 has 17 residues. The CDR3 DNA is TGTGCCAGCAGTTTCCGGAAAGCAGCTATCCTTAACACTGAAGCTTTCTTT. It yields the protein CASSFRKAAILNTEAFF.